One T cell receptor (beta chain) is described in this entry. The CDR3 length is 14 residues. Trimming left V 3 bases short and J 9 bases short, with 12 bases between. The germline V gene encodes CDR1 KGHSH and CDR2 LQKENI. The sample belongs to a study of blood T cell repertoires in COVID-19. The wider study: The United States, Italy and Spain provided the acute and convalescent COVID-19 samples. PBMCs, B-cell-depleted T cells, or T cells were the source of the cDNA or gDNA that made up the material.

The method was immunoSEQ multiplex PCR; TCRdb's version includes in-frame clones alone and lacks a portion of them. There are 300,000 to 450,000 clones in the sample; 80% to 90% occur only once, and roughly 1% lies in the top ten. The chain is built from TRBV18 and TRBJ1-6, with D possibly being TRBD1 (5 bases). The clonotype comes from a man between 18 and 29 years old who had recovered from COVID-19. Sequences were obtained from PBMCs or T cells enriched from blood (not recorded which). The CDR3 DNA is TGTGCCAGCTCACCGGGGCAGGGCTCTTCACCCCTCCACTTT. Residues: CASSPGQGSSPLHF.